A single sample gave rise to the 30 T cell receptor beta chains below, sequenced in a study of cytomegalovirus exposure and HLA in healthy donors. 60 Vbeta and 13 Jbeta primers were used in PCR. Assay: immunoSEQ multiplex PCR; the TCRdb copy retains only in-frame clones and omits some. Of 100,000 to 150,000 clones listed, approximately 78% were seen once; the top ten hold about 8.6%. The sequencing input was PBMCs. The receptors were gathered from a woman aged 50 to 60 in good health and CMV-seropositive.

This chain uses TRBV7-3 with TRBJ2-1, with 10 positions matching TRBD2. Germline V gene sequence: CDR1 SGHTA, CDR2 FQGTGA. This CDR3 spans 17 amino acids. Unmatched junction bases numbered 12, after V lost 2 bases and J lost 8 bases. CDR3 region: CASSLYRSGLALYEQFF. The CDR3, as DNA: TGTGCCAGCAGCTTATATCGGTCGGGACTAGCGTTGTATGAGCAGTTCTTC.

The J gene is TRBJ2-1, the V gene TRBV9, with D unresolved. This CDR3 is 13 amino acids long. Germline loops: CDR1 SGDLS, CDR2 YYNGEE. V was trimmed by 0 bases and J by 6 bases, leaving 7 bases between them. CDR3 in DNA: TGTGCCAGCAGCGTAGGGGCGAGCAATGAGCAGTTCTTC. This encodes CASSVGASNEQFF.

V is TRBV7-2 and J is TRBJ1-1; 9 bases fit TRBD1. V lost 4 bases and J lost 4; bases outside the gene matches: 4. Germline CDR1 is SGHTA and CDR2 is FQGNSA. The CDR3 has 14 amino acids. CDR3 residues: CASSSGQGSTEAFF. DNA of the CDR3: TGTGCCAGCAGCTCCGGACAGGGGAGCACTGAAGCTTTCTTT.

This clone has only one observation. This rearrangement joins TRBV6-5 to TRBJ1-1; 9 nucleotides align to TRBD1. Per the germline V gene, CDR1 is MNHEY and CDR2 is SVGAGI. This CDR3 spans 15 amino acids. Trimming cost V 5 bases and J 4 bases; bases outside gene matches: 8. DNA for the CDR3: TGTGCCAGCAGTAACCGACAGGGGGGGACCACTGAAGCTTTCTTT. Translated: CASSNRQGGTTEAFF.

This chain uses TRBV28 with TRBJ2-1; 14 bases match TRBD2. The CDR3 runs to 17 residues. Per germline, CDR1 MDHEN and CDR2 SYDVKM. Trimming took 4 bases from V and 7 from J; bases not matched to a gene: 9. The CDR3 spells CASSSRLAGGPGNEQFF. CDR3 DNA sequence: TGTGCCAGCAGTTCCCGACTAGCGGGAGGGCCGGGGAATGAGCAGTTCTTC.

The rearrangement joins TRBV7-3 to TRBJ1-5, with TRBD1 identical over 8 bases. CDR1 is SGHTA and CDR2 is FQGTGA in the germline V gene. Trimming cost V 5 bases and J 6 bases; bases outside gene matches: 3. The CDR3 consists of 13 residues. The CDR3 DNA follows: TGTGCCAGCAGCAAGACAGGGGTTCAGCCCCAGCATTTT. Residues: CASSKTGVQPQHF.

This clone was recorded only once. In the same sample, other DNA sequences code for this CDR3. J is TRBJ1-5 and V is TRBV10-1; 8 bases agree with TRBD1. Germline CDR1 reads WNHNN; CDR2 reads SYGVQD (reference sequence). Germline trimming cut 7 bases from V and 8 bases from J; bases unmatched to any gene: 10. CDR3 length equals 14 residues. CDR3 in amino acids: CASTGFRGREPQHF. The CDR3 DNA sequence: TGCGCCAGCACAGGTTTCAGGGGGCGGGAGCCCCAGCATTTT.

The rearrangement links TRBV27 to TRBJ2-2; D is unclear. Between the trimmed V and J ends, which lost 5 bases and 7 bases, there was a span of 11 bases. Germline loops: CDR1 MNHEY, CDR2 SMNVEV (reference sequence). The CDR3 length is 13 residues. The chain's CDR3 is CASSPQRNGELFF. The CDR3 bases are TGTGCCAGCAGTCCGCAGAGGAACGGGGAGCTGTTTTTT.

The chain couples TRBV7-2 to TRBJ1-1; D perhaps matches TRBD1 (5 bases). Trimming took off 5 bases at V and 4 bases at J, with 17 bases between the two ends. Germline CDR1 SGHTA, CDR2 FQGNSA. The CDR3 spans 15 residues. The DNA for the CDR3 is TGTGCCAGCAGCCCCCTCCAGGGCATGGGCACTGAAGCTTTCTTT. Its protein is CASSPLQGMGTEAFF.

The CDR3 sequence: CASSYQAGGSNQPQHF. CDR3 sequence (DNA): TGTGCCAGCAGTTACCAGGCGGGAGGGAGCAATCAGCCCCAGCATTTT. The gene calls are TRBV6-5 and TRBJ1-5; no clear D gene. Germline-derived CDR1 and CDR2 are MNHEY and SVGAGI. V was trimmed by 2 bases and J by 1 base, leaving 12 bases between them. The CDR3 has 16 amino acids.

V and J are TRBV19 and TRBJ2-2; TRBD1 aligns across 7 bases. Germline-derived CDR1 and CDR2 are LNHDA and SQIVND (reference sequence). The CDR3 is 14 residues long. V lost 6 bases and J lost 4; bases outside the gene matches: 5. The CDR3 nucleotides read TGTGCCAGTAGCACCGGGACAGTCACCGGGGAGCTGTTTTTT. Its protein is CASSTGTVTGELFF. Together with reference TRBV19 and TRBJ2-2, the CDR3 gives the full variable domain: DGGITQSPKYLFRKEGQNVTLSCEQNLNHDAMYWYRQDPGQGLRLIYYSQIVNDFQKGDIAEGYSVSREKKESFPLTVTSAQKNPTAFYLCASSTGTVTGELFFGEGSRLTVL.

The CDR3 is CASSQIGTSGPYNEQFF. The CDR3 DNA reads TGCGCCAGCAGCCAAATCGGGACTAGCGGGCCGTACAATGAGCAGTTCTTC. The chain links TRBV4-1 to TRBJ2-1; 12 nucleotides align to TRBD2. Unmatched junction bases numbered 6, after V lost 2 bases and J lost 4 bases. Per germline, CDR1 MGHRA and CDR2 YSYEKL. The CDR3 is made up of 17 amino acids.

The chain links TRBV27 to TRBJ2-7, with 7 bases identical to TRBD1. Trimming cost V 10 bases and J 2 bases; bases outside gene matches: 11. CDR1 and CDR2 (germline): MNHEY, SMNVEV (reference sequence). The CDR3 is made up of 14 amino acids. The CDR3 nucleotides are TGTGCCACCTCTTCGACAGGGTTGGCCTACGAGCAGTACTTC. Translated, it gives CATSSTGLAYEQYF.

The gene calls are TRBV18 and TRBJ2-4, with no clear D. The CDR3 totals 13 residues. Looked up from germline, CDR1 is KGHSH and CDR2 is LQKENI. With 3 bases removed from V and 5 bases from J, the gap between germline ends came to 8 bases. The chain's CDR3 is CASSPASENIQYF. CDR3 bases: TGTGCCAGCTCACCCGCTTCGGAAAACATTCAGTACTTC.

This chain links TRBV6-5 with TRBJ2-3; 9 bases line up with TRBD2. Trimming removed 6 bases from V and 3 bases from J; junction bases left unmatched: 7. The CDR3 spans 15 residues. CDR1 and CDR2 from the germline V gene are MNHEY and SVGAGI. Here the CDR3 DNA reads TGTGCCAGCAGACCCAGCGGGGGGAAAACAGATACGCAGTATTTT. Encoded protein: CASRPSGGKTDTQYF.

This rearrangement joins TRBV18 to TRBJ2-1; perhaps TRBD1 as D (5 bases). The germline CDR1 and CDR2 sequences are KGHSH and LQKENI. CDR3 size: 12 residues. Trimming pared 3 bases from V and 7 bases from J, leaving 7 bases between. CDR3 nucleotides: TGTGCCAGCTCACCGGACAATAATGAGCAGTTCTTC. Amino acid sequence: CASSPDNNEQFF.

The genes are TRBV27 and TRBJ1-2; 7 bases agree with TRBD1. The CDR3 sequence is 16 residues long. The germline V gene encodes CDR1 MNHEY and CDR2 SMNVEV (reference sequence). The trim removed 1 base at V and 8 bases at J, leaving 13 bases unmatched. The CDR3 loop is CASSLLSGGGTSGYTF. CDR3 DNA: TGTGCCAGCAGTTTATTGTCTGGAGGGGGCACTAGCGGCTACACCTTC.

The rearrangement uses TRBV30 and TRBJ2-7; 7 bases map to TRBD2. Germline-derived CDR1 and CDR2 are GTSNPN and SVGIG (reference sequence). The V and J ends lost 6 bases and 4 bases, in that order; junction bases with no gene match: 12. This CDR3 has 14 residues. Here the CDR3 reads CACTVDPGGYEQYF. The CDR3 DNA sequence: TGTGCCTGTACAGTTGACCCGGGAGGATACGAGCAGTACTTC.

This clone was seen once. This sequence joins TRBV29-1 and TRBJ1-1; D perhaps matches TRBD1 (6 bases). V gave up 4 bases and J gave up 3 bases, with 9 bases separating them. The CDR3 extends over 12 amino acids. Germline assignment: CDR1 SQVTM and CDR2 ANQGSEA. The DNA of the CDR3 is TGCAGCGTTGGGAACAGGGACACTGAAGCTTTCTTT. This codes for CSVGNRDTEAFF.

V and J are TRBV7-9 and TRBJ2-7, with 11 bases that match TRBD2. Germline loops: CDR1 SEHNR, CDR2 FQNEAQ (reference sequence). V trimming: 5 bases; J trimming: 3 bases; junction bases outside the gene matches: 6. The CDR3 extends over 15 amino acids. This CDR3 reads CASSPYGTSGYEQYF. The CDR3 nucleotides read TGTGCCAGCAGCCCGTACGGGACTAGCGGCTACGAGCAGTACTTC.

This clone was observed a single time. V is TRBV27 and J is TRBJ2-1, with 8 bases fitting TRBD1. Per germline, CDR1 MNHEY and CDR2 SMNVEV (reference sequence). V trimming: 7 bases; J trimming: 0 bases; junction bases outside the gene matches: 2. There are 14 residues in the CDR3. The CDR3 loop reads CASTTGGSYNEQFF. DNA of the CDR3: TGTGCCAGCACTACAGGGGGCTCCTACAATGAGCAGTTCTTC.

This chain links TRBV11-2 with TRBJ2-7, with D possibly being TRBD2 (6 bases). Germline V gene lookup returns CDR1 SGHAT and CDR2 FQNNGV. CDR3 length: 15 amino acids. V shed 5 bases and J shed 6 bases, with 20 bases lying between them. The CDR3 DNA sequence: TGTGCCAGCAGCCCCCTCATCGGGAGTGGAGTCGAGCAGTACTTC. Protein: CASSPLIGSGVEQYF.

The chain uses TRBV7-6 and TRBJ2-7, with D maybe TRBD1 (6 bases). Germline V gene data show CDR1 as SGHVS and CDR2 as FNYEAQ. The CDR3 loop spans 15 amino acids. V was pared by 6 bases and J by 4 bases, with 19 bases between. Here the CDR3 reads CASSPLSYREYEQYF. The CDR3, as DNA: TGTGCCAGCAGTCCACTTTCCTACAGGGAATACGAGCAGTACTTC.

The chain employs TRBV11-2 and TRBJ2-7; perhaps TRBD2 as D (5 bases). CDR1 is SGHAT, CDR2 FQNNGV, per germline. The germline V and J ends were trimmed by 4 bases and 2 bases, with 15 bases remaining between them. CDR3 length: 15 amino acids. Here the CDR3 reads CASSSTLGHPYEQYF. The DNA of the CDR3 is TGTGCCAGCAGCTCGACACTAGGCCATCCCTACGAGCAGTACTTC. Full variable domain (remainder filled in from reference TRBV11-2 and TRBJ2-7): EAGVAQSPRYKIIEKRQSVAFWCNPISGHATLYWYQQILGQGPKLLIQFQNNGVVDDSQLPKDRFSAERLKGVDSTLKIQPAKLEDSAVYLCASSSTLGHPYEQYFGPGTRLTVT.

This chain links TRBV6-6 with TRBJ2-1, with TRBD1 identical over 8 bases. Germline CDR1 is MNHNY and CDR2 is SVGAGI (reference sequence). This CDR3 comprises 16 residues. V shed 0 bases and J 7 bases; nucleotides not matched to a gene: 8. CDR3 region: CASSYSGQGGGNEQFF. The CDR3 DNA reads as TGTGCCAGCAGTTACTCCGGACAGGGAGGAGGGAATGAGCAGTTCTTC.

This chain uses TRBV6-5 with TRBJ1-2; 8 nucleotides line up with TRBD1. The CDR3 consists of 15 residues. The V gene's germline CDR1 is MNHEY and CDR2 SVGAGI. Trimming removed 7 bases from V and 4 bases from J; junction bases left unmatched: 11. CDR3 sequence (DNA): TGTGCCAGCATCCTCGGACAGGGAGTTGGCTATGGCTACACCTTC. Its protein is CASILGQGVGYGYTF.

This chain links TRBV15 with TRBJ1-1, with 8 bases fitting TRBD1. CDR3 length equals 15 residues. Germline assignment: CDR1 LNHNV and CDR2 YYDKDF (reference sequence). Unmatched junction bases numbered 6, after V lost 2 bases and J lost 4 bases. CDR3 loop: CATSRSGGRITEAFF. The CDR3 DNA follows: TGTGCCACCAGCAGATCAGGGGGCAGAATCACTGAAGCTTTCTTT.

The chain employs TRBV7-2 and TRBJ2-5, with D possibly TRBD2 on 5 matching bases. V dropped 4 bases and J dropped 3 bases, with 18 bases sitting between them. The CDR3 extends over 16 amino acids. Germline CDR1 is SGHTA and CDR2 is FQGNSA. Here the CDR3 DNA reads TGTGCCAGCAGCTCACCCGGACTGTACGATAAAGAGACCCAGTACTTC. Translating it yields CASSSPGLYDKETQYF.

V is TRBV25-1 and J is TRBJ2-1; 10 bases agree with TRBD2. The CDR3 loop spans 15 amino acids. Per germline, CDR1 MGHDK and CDR2 SYGVNS. J lost 9 bases, V lost 2 bases, and 7 bases had no gene match. The CDR3 DNA sequence: TGTGCCAGCAGTGAAATTCTAGCGGGAGATGGTGAGCAGTTCTTC. Its translation: CASSEILAGDGEQFF.

The chain joins TRBV7-9 to TRBJ2-3; D might be TRBD2 (6 bases). V lost 2 bases, J lost 0 bases, and 18 bases lay in between. The CDR3 loop spans 18 amino acids. Germline CDR1 reads SEHNR; CDR2 reads FQNEAQ (reference sequence). The DNA for the CDR3 is TGTGCCAGCAGCTTACCCCCCATCGCAGGGACTAGCACAGATACGCAGTATTTT. Residues: CASSLPPIAGTSTDTQYF.